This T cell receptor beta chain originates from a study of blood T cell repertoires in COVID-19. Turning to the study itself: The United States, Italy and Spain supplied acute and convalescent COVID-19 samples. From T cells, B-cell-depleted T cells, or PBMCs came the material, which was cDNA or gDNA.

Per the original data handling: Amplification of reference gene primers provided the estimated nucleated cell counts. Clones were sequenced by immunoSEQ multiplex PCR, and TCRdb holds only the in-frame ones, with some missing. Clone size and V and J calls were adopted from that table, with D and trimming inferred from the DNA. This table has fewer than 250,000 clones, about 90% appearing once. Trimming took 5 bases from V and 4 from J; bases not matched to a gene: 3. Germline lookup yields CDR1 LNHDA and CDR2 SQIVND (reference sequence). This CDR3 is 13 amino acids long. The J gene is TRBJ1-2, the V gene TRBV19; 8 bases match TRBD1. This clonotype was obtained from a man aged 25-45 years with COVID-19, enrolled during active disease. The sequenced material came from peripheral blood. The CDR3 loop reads CASSRQGTYGYTF. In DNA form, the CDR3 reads TGTGCCAGTAGTCGACAGGGGACCTATGGCTACACCTTC.